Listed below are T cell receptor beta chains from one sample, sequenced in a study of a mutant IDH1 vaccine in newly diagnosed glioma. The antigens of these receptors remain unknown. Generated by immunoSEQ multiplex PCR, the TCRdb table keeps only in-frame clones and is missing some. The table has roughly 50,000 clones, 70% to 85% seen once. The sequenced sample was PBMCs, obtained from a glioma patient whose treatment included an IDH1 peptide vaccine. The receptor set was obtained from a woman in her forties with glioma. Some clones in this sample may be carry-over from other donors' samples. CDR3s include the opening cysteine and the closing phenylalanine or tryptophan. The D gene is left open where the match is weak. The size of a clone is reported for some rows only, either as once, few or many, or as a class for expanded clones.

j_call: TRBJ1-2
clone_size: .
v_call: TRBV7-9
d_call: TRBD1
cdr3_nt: TGTGCCAGCAGCTTGGGAGGGGGCGAAGAATATGGCTACACCTTC
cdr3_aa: CASSLGGGEEYGYTF

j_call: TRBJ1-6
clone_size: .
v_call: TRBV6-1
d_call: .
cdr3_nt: TGTGCCAGCAGTGACAGAAAAAATTCACCCCTCCACTTT
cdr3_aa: CASSDRKNSPLHF

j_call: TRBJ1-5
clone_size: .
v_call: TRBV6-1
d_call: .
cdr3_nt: TGTGCCAGCAGTGAACAGGGTGGGTATGTAGGCAATCAGCCCCAGCATTTT
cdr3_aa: CASSEQGGYVGNQPQHF

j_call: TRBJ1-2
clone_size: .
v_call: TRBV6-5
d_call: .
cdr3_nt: TGTGCCAGCGTCGGGACGGGGGGCTACACCTTC
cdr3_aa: CASVGTGGYTF

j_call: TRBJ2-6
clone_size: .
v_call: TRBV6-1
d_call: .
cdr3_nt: TGTGCCAGCAGTGAAATGGTCGCTGGGGCCAACGTCCTGACTTTC
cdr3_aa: CASSEMVAGANVLTF

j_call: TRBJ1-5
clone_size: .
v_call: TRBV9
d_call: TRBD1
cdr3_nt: TGTGCCAGCAGCGTGTGGGACAGCAAAGATCAGCCCCAGCATTTT
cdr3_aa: CASSVWDSKDQPQHF

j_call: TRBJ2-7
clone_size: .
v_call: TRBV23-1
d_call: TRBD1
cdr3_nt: TGCGCCAGTTTACGGGGGCTTGACAGGGGGCGGTACGAGCAGTACTTC
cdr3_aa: CASLRGLDRGRYEQYF

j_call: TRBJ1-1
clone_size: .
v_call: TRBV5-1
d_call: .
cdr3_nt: TGCGCCAGCAGCCCAGTCCAGGGCACTGAAGCTTTCTTT
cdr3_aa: CASSPVQGTEAFF

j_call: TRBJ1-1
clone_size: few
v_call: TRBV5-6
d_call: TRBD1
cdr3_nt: TGTGCCAGCAGCCGATCCTGGACAGGGGGTTCTGAAGCTTTCTTT
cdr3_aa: CASSRSWTGGSEAFF

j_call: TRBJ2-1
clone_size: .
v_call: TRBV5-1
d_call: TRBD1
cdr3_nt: TGCGCCAGCAGCTTCCCGGACAGGTTGTCGGGAAATGAGCAGTTCTTC
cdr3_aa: CASSFPDRLSGNEQFF

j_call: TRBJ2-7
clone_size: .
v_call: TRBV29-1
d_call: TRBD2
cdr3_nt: TGCAGCGTTGAAGGGCGGGGGAGCTCCTACGAGCAGTACTTC
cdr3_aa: CSVEGRGSSYEQYF

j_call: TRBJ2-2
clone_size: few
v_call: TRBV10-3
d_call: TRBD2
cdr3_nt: TGTGCCATCAGTGATCATAGCGGGGGGACCGGGGAGCTGTTTTTT
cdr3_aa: CAISDHSGGTGELFF

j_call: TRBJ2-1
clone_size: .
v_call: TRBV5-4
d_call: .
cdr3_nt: TGTGCCAGCAGCTTGGGGCTAGGCTCCTACAATGAGCAGTTCTTC
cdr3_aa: CASSLGLGSYNEQFF

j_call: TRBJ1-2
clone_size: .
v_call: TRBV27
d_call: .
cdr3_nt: TGTGCCAGCAGTTTAAGCCGGACGGGGACTACTGGCTACACCTTC
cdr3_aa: CASSLSRTGTTGYTF

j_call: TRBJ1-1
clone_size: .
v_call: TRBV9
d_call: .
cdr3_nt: TGTGCCAGCAGCGTAGAGGACACTGAAGCTTTCTTT
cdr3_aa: CASSVEDTEAFF

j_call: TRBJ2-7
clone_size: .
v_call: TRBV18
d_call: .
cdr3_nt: TGTGCCAGCTCACGTCCGACAGGAAGCAACGTTCAGGAGCAGTACTTC
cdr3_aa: CASSRPTGSNVQEQYF

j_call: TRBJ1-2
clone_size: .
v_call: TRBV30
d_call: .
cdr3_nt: TGTGCCTGGAAGCAGGGTGGCTATGGCTACACCTTC
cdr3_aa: CAWKQGGYGYTF

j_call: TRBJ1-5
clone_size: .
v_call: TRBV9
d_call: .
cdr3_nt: TGTGCCAGCAGCGTAGAAGCGGGGCTTGAGCCCCAGCATTTT
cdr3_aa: CASSVEAGLEPQHF

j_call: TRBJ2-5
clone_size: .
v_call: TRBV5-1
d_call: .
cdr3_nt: TGCGCCAGCAGCTTGGCGGGGGGCGCAGAGACCCAGTACTTC
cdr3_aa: CASSLAGGAETQYF

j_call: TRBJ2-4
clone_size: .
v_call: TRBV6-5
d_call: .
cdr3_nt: TGTGCCAGCAGTTACTCGGCGGCACTAGCAAACATTCAGTACTTC
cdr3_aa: CASSYSAALANIQYF

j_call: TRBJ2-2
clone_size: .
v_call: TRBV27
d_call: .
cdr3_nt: TGTGCCAGCAGGGCCGGATCCGGGGAGCTGTTTTTT
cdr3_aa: CASRAGSGELFF

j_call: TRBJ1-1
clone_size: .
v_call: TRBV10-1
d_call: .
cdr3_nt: TGCGCCAGCGGGGACACTGAAGCTTTCTTT
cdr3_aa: CASGDTEAFF

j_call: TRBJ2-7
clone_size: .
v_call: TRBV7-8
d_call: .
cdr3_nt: TGTGCCAGCAGCCTAATGTTTGGGGCCTACGAGCAGTACTTC
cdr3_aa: CASSLMFGAYEQYF

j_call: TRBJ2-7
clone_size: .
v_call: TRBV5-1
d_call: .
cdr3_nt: TGCGCCAGCAGCCCGGGACACTCCATAGACGAGCAGTACTTC
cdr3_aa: CASSPGHSIDEQYF

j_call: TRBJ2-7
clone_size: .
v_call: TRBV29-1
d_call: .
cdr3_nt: TGCAGCGTTGCTCGGAGCAGCTCCTACGAGCAGTACTTC
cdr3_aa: CSVARSSSYEQYF

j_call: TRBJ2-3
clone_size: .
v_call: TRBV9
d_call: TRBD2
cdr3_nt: TGTGCCAGCAGCCGACTAGCGGGGGGCACAGATACGCAGTATTTT
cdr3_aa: CASSRLAGGTDTQYF

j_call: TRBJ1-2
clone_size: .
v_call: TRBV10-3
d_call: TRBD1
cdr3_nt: TGTGCCACCGGACAGGCTGACTATGGCTACACCTTC
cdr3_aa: CATGQADYGYTF

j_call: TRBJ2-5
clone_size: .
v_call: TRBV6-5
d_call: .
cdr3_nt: TGTGCCAGCACTACTGGGGGGGAGACCCAGTACTTC
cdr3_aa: CASTTGGETQYF

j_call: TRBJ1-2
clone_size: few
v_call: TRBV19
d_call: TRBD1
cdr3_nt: TGTGCCAGTAGTCTCACGGACAGGGCTGGCTACACCTTC
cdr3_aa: CASSLTDRAGYTF

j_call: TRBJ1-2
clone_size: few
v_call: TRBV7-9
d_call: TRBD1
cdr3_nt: TGTGCCAGCAGTCTCGGGACAGGAGATGGCTACACCTTC
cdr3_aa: CASSLGTGDGYTF

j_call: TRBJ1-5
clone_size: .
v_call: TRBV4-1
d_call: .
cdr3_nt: TGCGCCAGCAGCCAAGATGGAGAGATCAATCAGCCCCAGCATTTT
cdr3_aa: CASSQDGEINQPQHF

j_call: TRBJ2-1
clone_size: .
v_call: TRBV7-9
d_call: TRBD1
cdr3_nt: TGTGCCAGCAGCCCAAGGACAGGGGTGACGAGTAATGAGCAGTTCTTC
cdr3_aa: CASSPRTGVTSNEQFF

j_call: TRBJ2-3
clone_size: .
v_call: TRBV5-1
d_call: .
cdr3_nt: TGCGCCAGCAGACCCCAGGTTTCAGATACGCAGTATTTT
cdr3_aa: CASRPQVSDTQYF

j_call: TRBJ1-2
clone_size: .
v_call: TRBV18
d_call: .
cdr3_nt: TGTGCCAGCTCAGAAAAGACAGTCAACTATGGCTACACCTTC
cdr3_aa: CASSEKTVNYGYTF

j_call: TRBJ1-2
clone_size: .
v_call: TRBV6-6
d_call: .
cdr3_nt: TGTGCCAGCAGCCCCGGGACACCTGGGTATGGCTACACCTTC
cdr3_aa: CASSPGTPGYGYTF

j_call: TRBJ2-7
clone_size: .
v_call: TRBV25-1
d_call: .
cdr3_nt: TGTGCCAGTGGAAGTATCGGGGGAGGCAAAGAGCAGTACTTC
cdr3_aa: CASGSIGGGKEQYF

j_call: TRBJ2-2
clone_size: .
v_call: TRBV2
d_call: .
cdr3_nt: TGTGCCAGCAAAAGGGGTGGCACCGGGGAGCTGTTTTTT
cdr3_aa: CASKRGGTGELFF

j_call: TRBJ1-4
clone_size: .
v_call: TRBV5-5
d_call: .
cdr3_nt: TGTGCCAGCAGCGCTCTGGTTGGACAGAATAATGAAAAACTGTTTTTT
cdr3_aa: CASSALVGQNNEKLFF

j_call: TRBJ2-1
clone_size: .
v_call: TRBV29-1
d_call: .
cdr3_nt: TGCAGCGTTATGCGCAATGAGCAGTTCTTC
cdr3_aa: CSVMRNEQFF

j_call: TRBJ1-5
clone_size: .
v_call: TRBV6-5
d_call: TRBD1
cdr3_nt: TGTGCCAGCAGCGCACACAGGGGGCGACAGCCCCAGCATTTT
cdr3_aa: CASSAHRGRQPQHF

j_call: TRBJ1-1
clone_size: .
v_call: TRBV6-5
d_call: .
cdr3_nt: TGTGCCAGCAGTAACAGGGTCGGGAACACTGAAGCTCTCTTT
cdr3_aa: CASSNRVGNTEALF

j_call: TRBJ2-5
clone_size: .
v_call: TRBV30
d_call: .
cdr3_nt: TGTGCCTGGAAGTTCAAGGGGGATCAAGAGACCCAGTACTTC
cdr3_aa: CAWKFKGDQETQYF

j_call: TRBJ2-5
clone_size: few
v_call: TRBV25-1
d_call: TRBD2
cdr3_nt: TGTGCCAGCAGTGAATCGGGGACTATACAGTACTTC
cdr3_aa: CASSESGTIQYF

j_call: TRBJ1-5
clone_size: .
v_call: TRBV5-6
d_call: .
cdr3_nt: TGTGCCAGCAGCCCGGGGGATGGCAATCAGCCCCAGCATTTT
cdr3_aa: CASSPGDGNQPQHF

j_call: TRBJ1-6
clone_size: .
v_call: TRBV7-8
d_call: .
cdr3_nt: TGTGCCAGCAGCGCCCCGGCAGGGGAGTTCTCCTATAATTCACCCCTCCACTTT
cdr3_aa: CASSAPAGEFSYNSPLHF

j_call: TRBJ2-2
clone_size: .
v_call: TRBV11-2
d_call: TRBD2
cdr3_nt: TGTGCCAGCACCCTTCTCTGGACTAGCGGAGGATCCTGGGGGGAGCTGTTTTTT
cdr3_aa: CASTLLWTSGGSWGELFF

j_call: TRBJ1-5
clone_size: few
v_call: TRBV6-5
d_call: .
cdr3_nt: TGTGCCAGCGGTACTCAGCCCCAGCATTTT
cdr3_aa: CASGTQPQHF